This T cell receptor beta chain stems from a study of identifying expanded T cells in peripheral blood. Points from the study as a whole: Across healthy donors, higher total template counts meant significantly greater approximately 2-week count variance. Technical replicates showed roughly 1.2 changed clones; two weeks about 16.4; four weeks 19.

With respect to this clone: Antigen unknown.

During the collection period, no donor immune events like infections were recorded. Assay: immunoSEQ multiplex PCR; the TCRdb copy retains only in-frame clones and omits some. The table records around 84,000 clones, 80% to 90% of them present only once. The CDR3 has 16 amino acids. Sequenced sample: blood. This TCR came from a person between 18 and 70 years old in good health. This sequence joins TRBV21-1 and TRBJ2-5; TRBD2 was called by the table and not checked on the DNA. TRBV21-1 is termed a pseudogene. DNA for the CDR3: TGTGCCAGCAGCGCGAGACAGGCTAGCGGAAAAGAGACCCAGTACTTC. Protein sequence: CASSARQASGKETQYF.